Listed below are T cell receptor beta chains from one sample, sequenced in a study of regulatory T cells in long-lasting Graves disease. TCRdb re-called the multiplex PCR reads through MiXCR, storing one row per CDR3 protein. The sample comprises fewer than 550,000 distinct CDR3 sequences, about 16% of which are singletons, and about a quarter rests with the top ten. Another study also made use of these data, one on T cells in Graves' hyperthyroidism and ophthalmopathy.

This specimen was peripheral blood mononuclear cells (PBMCs), taken at new diagnosis, from a patient treated with antithyroid drugs. The receptors stem from a woman between 18 and 29 years old with Graves disease. Both conserved end residues are part of each CDR3. The order of the fields is clone size, V gene, J gene, D gene, CDR3 DNA, CDR3 protein. The D gene is left open where the match is weak. Rows may omit the clone size; those that give it use once, few, many or a size class.

clone size: .; V gene: TRBV7-2; J gene: TRBJ2-1; D gene: TRBD2; CDR3 DNA: TGTGCCAGCAGCTCAAGGACTAGCGGGGTACCTGGAAATGAGCAGTTCTTC; CDR3 protein: CASSSRTSGVPGNEQFF
clone size: many; V gene: TRBV11-3; J gene: TRBJ2-7; D gene: .; CDR3 DNA: TGTGCCAGCAGCTTAGTAGGGCAGACAACCTACGAGCAGTACTTC; CDR3 protein: CASSLVGQTTYEQYF
clone size: few; V gene: TRBV12-3/TRBV12-4; J gene: TRBJ2-1; D gene: .; CDR3 DNA: TGTGCCAGCAGTTTTATAGGCCATGAGCAGTTCTTC; CDR3 protein: CASSFIGHEQFF
clone size: many; V gene: TRBV20-1; J gene: TRBJ2-1; D gene: .; CDR3 DNA: TGCAGTGCTAGCGGGAGCAATGAGCAGTTCTTC; CDR3 protein: CSASGSNEQFF
clone size: .; V gene: TRBV4-3; J gene: TRBJ2-2; D gene: TRBD2; CDR3 DNA: TGCGCCAGCAGCCAAGATACTAGCGGCAACACCGGGGAGCTGTTTTTT; CDR3 protein: CASSQDTSGNTGELFF
clone size: many; V gene: TRBV15; J gene: TRBJ1-4; D gene: .; CDR3 DNA: TGTGCCACCAGCAGAGCTAGTTATGTGGTGTCAAAACTGTTTTTT; CDR3 protein: CATSRASYVVSKLFF
clone size: many; V gene: TRBV2; J gene: TRBJ1-1; D gene: .; CDR3 DNA: TGTGCCAGCAGTGAAAGGGAGGAAATGAAAGCTTTCTTT; CDR3 protein: CASSEREEMKAFF
clone size: many; V gene: TRBV6-1; J gene: TRBJ2-7; D gene: TRBD2; CDR3 DNA: TGTGCCAGCAGGGGACTAGCGGGAGGATACGAGCAGTACTTC; CDR3 protein: CASRGLAGGYEQYF
clone size: many; V gene: TRBV5-1; J gene: TRBJ1-2; D gene: TRBD1; CDR3 DNA: TGCGCCAGCGCCTTAGCGACAGGGGCGCCCGGCTACACCTTC; CDR3 protein: CASALATGAPGYTF
clone size: few; V gene: TRBV19; J gene: TRBJ1-2; D gene: .; CDR3 DNA: TGTGCCAGTAGTAAGGGACTTAACGACTATGGCTACACCTTC; CDR3 protein: CASSKGLNDYGYTF
clone size: many; V gene: TRBV7-2; J gene: TRBJ2-3; D gene: TRBD2; CDR3 DNA: TGTGCCAGCAGCTTAGTCCTAGCGGGAGGCACAGATACGCAGTATTTT; CDR3 protein: CASSLVLAGGTDTQYF
clone size: .; V gene: TRBV7-6; J gene: TRBJ2-7; D gene: TRBD1; CDR3 DNA: TGTGCCAGCAGCCTCGGACAGGGCCACTCGGGAGAGCAGTACTTC; CDR3 protein: CASSLGQGHSGEQYF
clone size: many; V gene: TRBV6-5; J gene: TRBJ2-7; D gene: .; CDR3 DNA: TGTGCCAGCAGTTACAGCTCGGGTGCGACCTACGAGCAGTACTTC; CDR3 protein: CASSYSSGATYEQYF
clone size: many; V gene: TRBV6-1; J gene: TRBJ2-1; D gene: .; CDR3 DNA: TGTGCCAGCAGGTCGTTCAATGAGCAGTTCTTC; CDR3 protein: CASRSFNEQFF
clone size: few; V gene: TRBV11-3; J gene: TRBJ2-2; D gene: .; CDR3 DNA: TGTGCCAAAAACACCGGGGAGCTGTTTTTT; CDR3 protein: CAKNTGELFF
clone size: many; V gene: TRBV27; J gene: TRBJ2-7; D gene: TRBD1; CDR3 DNA: TGTGCCAGCAGTTTATACTCAGGGCGACAGGGTTACGAGCAGTACTTC; CDR3 protein: CASSLYSGRQGYEQYF
clone size: .; V gene: TRBV5-1; J gene: TRBJ2-7; D gene: TRBD1; CDR3 DNA: TGCGCCAGCAGCATAGGGGGCGGCGCCTACGAGCAGTACTTC; CDR3 protein: CASSIGGGAYEQYF
clone size: many; V gene: TRBV20-1; J gene: TRBJ1-2; D gene: TRBD1; CDR3 DNA: TGCAGTGCTAGAGATCCAGGGGGACACTATGGCTACACCTTC; CDR3 protein: CSARDPGGHYGYTF
clone size: many; V gene: TRBV20-1; J gene: TRBJ2-1; D gene: TRBD2; CDR3 DNA: TGCAGTGCTAGTGGGCTAGCGGGAGGAATTGGCTCACGCAATGAGCAGTTCTTC; CDR3 protein: CSASGLAGGIGSRNEQFF
clone size: many; V gene: TRBV28; J gene: TRBJ2-3; D gene: .; CDR3 DNA: TGTGCCAGCAGTTATCCTCTAAGGGGATCAGATACGCAGTATTTT; CDR3 protein: CASSYPLRGSDTQYF